This TCR beta chain was sequenced for a study of neurological immune-mediated disorders. V dropped 3 bases and J dropped 6 bases, with 18 bases sitting between them. CDR1 and CDR2 (germline): DFQATT, SNEGSKA (reference sequence). CDR3 length equals 15 residues. The study's findings and limits: Patients with HTLV-1-associated myelopathy had the highest level of TCR clonal expansion, whereas patients with multiple sclerosis had the lowest level, falling beneath the level found in healthy controls.

This clonotype was seen repeatedly, ten times or more. No antigen is known for it. Template-switch 5'RACE cDNA synthesis added a 10-nucleotide unique molecular identifier. Every sequencing run generated in excess of 180 million TCR-beta sequences. These sequences covered 15-18 subjects. TCRdb re-derived calls from the 5' RACE reads in MiXCR, one entry per CDR3 protein. The table has approximately 30,000 distinct CDR3 sequences, just over 6.5% seen once. Healthy controls comprised blood bank volunteers in Maryland, USA. The chain recombines TRBV20-1 with TRBJ2-1; a weak D match, TRBD2 (6 bases). The sequenced sample was PBMCs. This TCR was sampled from a woman in her forties or fifties in good health. The CDR3 region is CSASSGRPQINEQFF. Here the CDR3 DNA reads TGCAGTGCTAGTAGCGGCAGGCCTCAAATCAATGAGCAGTTCTTC.